Included here is one T cell receptor (beta chain) sequence, with context. The antigen is undetermined. The CDR3 has 12 residues. The V and J ends lost 3 bases and 6 bases respectively, with 8 bases between them. Germline assignment: CDR1 MDHEN and CDR2 SYDVKM. This entry is derived from a study of identical twins. Study-level results: With abundant cord blood beta clonotypes, insertions were fewer; memory repertoires showed no such pattern.

TCRdb redid the calling of the 5' RACE reads with MiXCR, one entry per CDR3 protein. The profile shows a few hundred thousand distinct CDR3 sequences, 9% of them singletons. The gene calls are TRBV28 and TRBJ1-1, with a possible D match to TRBD1 (5 bases). The sequencing sample was made of naive T cells sorted from blood. This sequence originates from a woman aged 45-65 years in good health. Written as DNA, the CDR3 is TGTGCCAGCAGTTTGGACACAGCTGAAGCTTTCTTT. Translated, it gives CASSLDTAEAFF.